The 3 T cell receptor beta chains presented below share a single source sample, sequenced in a study of T cell clonality in common variable immunodeficiency. Method: immunoSEQ multiplex PCR; TCRdb's copy keeps in-frame clones and lacks some. There are tens of thousands of clones in the sample, none observed a single time. Sequenced: peripheral blood mononuclear cells. The origin of the receptors is a person between 18 and 75 years old in good health.

This clone came up many times. Coverage ceases 3 residues before the CDR3 finishes, and the germline J gene fills in the end. The sample has other DNA sequences that encode this CDR3 too. The chain recombines TRBV23-1 with TRBJ2-5; 8 bases fit TRBD2. TRBV23-1 is noted as an ORF with a role that remains uncertain. V lost 4 bases and J lost 2; bases outside the gene matches: 12. The CDR3 contains 17 residues. The CDR3: CASSPNPQRGSQETQYF. The part of the CDR3 DNA that was read is TGCGCCAGCAGTCCGAACCCCCAGCGGGGGAGTCAAGAGACC.

This clone was observed at least ten times. Sequencing ends 3 residues short of the CDR3 end; the germline J gene provides the rest. The V gene is TRBV2, the J gene TRBJ1-6, with D perhaps TRBD1 (5 bases). Germline CDR1 is SNHLY and CDR2 is FYNNEI. The CDR3 is 14 amino acids. V was shortened by 4 bases and J by 9 bases, with 13 bases between the two germline ends. The CDR3 region is CASSGAGGRSPLHF. CDR3 bases read: TGTGCCAGCAGTGGGGCGGGGGGACGTTCACCC.

On this clone: The read stops 3 residues short of the end of the CDR3; the missing end is completed from the germline J gene. The rearrangement links TRBV19 to TRBJ1-1; no definite D call. The CDR3 contains 13 residues. The V end lost 6 bases, the J end lost 1 base, and 9 bases lay between the germline ends. Germline CDR1 LNHDA, CDR2 SQIVND (reference sequence). This chain's CDR3 is CASRLTRNTEAFF. The sequenced part of the CDR3 DNA is TGTGCCAGTAGACTAACCAGGAACACTGAA.